Sequencing of this T cell receptor beta chain was carried out in a study of vaccination and CD4 T cells after COVID-19 (dated by TCRdb to 2021 to 2024). General notes on the study: Convalescent patients had a positive SARS-CoV-2 result on nasal swab PCR, and of these patients, about ten had mild disease and one had severe disease. Six males and four females were included in the convalescent cohort, with two Hispanic individuals, seven Caucasians, two Asians and one multiracial person represented. Each participant got two doses of either the Pfizer-BioNTech BNT162b2 vaccine (n=8) or the Moderna mRNA-1273 vaccine (n=2). Post-COVID blood samples were collected from convalescent patients a median of around 100 days after diagnosis, with a range of about 30 to 161 days. Post-vaccine blood samples were taken a median of 72 days after the second vaccine dose, with a range of 14 to 241 days. Culture stimuli were overlapping spike peptide pools from SARS-CoV-2 and from the common cold coronaviruses HCoV-NL63, HCoV-OC43 and HCoV-229E. As controls, cultures received a CEFX viral epitope pool (the positive control), an HIV-1 Nef peptide pool (the negative control), or no peptide at all. The spike-specific CD4+ TCR repertoire was compared before and after mRNA vaccination in over nine COVID-19 convalescent patients and a few infection-naive healthy vaccine recipients.

Overall study outcomes, separate from this receptor: In convalescent patients, a median 86.3% of post-vaccine SARS-CoV-2-reactive clones were detected only after vaccination, and vaccine-specific priming was suggested by this finding. The study included relatively few convalescent patients and did not analyze early timepoints after natural infection. The median count of SARS-CoV-2-reactive clonotypes went up from approximately 22 after infection to 38 after vaccination, although the change was not significant. Of the vaccine-specific clones found in convalescent patients, nearly all (304 of 307) were mono-reactive for SARS-CoV-2 spike instead of being cross-reactive with common cold coronaviruses.

Reading the germline V gene gives CDR1 MNHNS and CDR2 SASEGT. V is trimmed back by 5 bases and J by 5 bases, and the junction contains 18 bases that no gene match accounts for. The CDR3 runs 18 amino acids, cysteine and phenylalanine included. Here the CDR3 DNA is all that survives: 54 bases in frame from base 1. Sample treatment or condition, as interpreted from the label and publication: roughly 11-day PBMC culture with coronavirus spike peptide pools or control peptides (ViraFEST assay). To expand antigen-specific T cells with peptide pools and then pick out the expanded clonotypes through TCR sequencing, the study relied on the ViraFEST assay. The positive SARS-CoV-2 PCR tests of the convalescent patients were dated from March to December 2020, before the Alpha, Beta and Delta variants emerged in the United States. PBMCs were cultured at two million per well in IMDM supplemented with around 5.5% human AB serum and 10 IU/ml IL-2, with about 11 ug/ml peptide pools added. On days 3 and 7, half of the culture medium was replaced with fresh IL-2-containing medium. After approximately eleven days of culture, CD4+ T cells were isolated by negative selection using the EasySep CD4+ T cell isolation kit. Ficoll-Paque Plus gradient centrifugation was used to isolate PBMCs from whole blood, and the isolated PBMCs were then either used fresh or cryopreserved at -140C. Culture conditions were generally each tested in triplicate wells.

As for this clonotype: Its antigen target is currently unknown. The sample holds no much larger clone one base away, and base qualities are not on file.

The library was obtained by PCR. DNA from cultured CD4+ T cells was subjected to TCR sequencing with the Oncomine TCR Beta short-read assay at the Johns Hopkins FTIC core. The QIAamp micro DNA kit was used to extract genomic DNA from the cultured CD4+ T cells. Oncomine TCR Beta libraries made from cultured CD4+ T cells were pooled using unique dual indexes and sequenced on an Illumina iSeq 100. As for how the authors treated the data: Non-productive sequences were removed, and CDR3s not starting with C, not ending with F or W, or shorter than 7 amino acids were discarded. The MANAFEST web application was used to identify antigen-specific clonotypes by comparing peptide-stimulated wells against reference wells and other culture wells. For a clone to be called positive, the clone needed an FDR below 0.05, an odds ratio above 5, and a productive frequency above 0.1% in at least two of three replicate wells. A clonotype was classed as cross-reactive if the clonotype showed significant expansion both in SARS-CoV-2 spike wells and in at least one common cold coronavirus spike condition. CDR3 homology was assessed with Levenshtein distances (stringdist) and unrooted phylogenetic trees (ape) in R version 3.6.1. TCRdb cleaned the public reads at Q25 with fastp, built clones with MiXCR and kept in-frame beta chains. Each CDR3 protein gets just one entry, which takes the most common genes and DNA from the rows behind it. TCRdb, not the authors, supplied the V and J calls. This sample is represented by under 20,000 distinct CDR3 sequences; 54% of them were singletons. Around 21% of the sample belongs to the ten largest clones.

Material: CD4+ T cells from blood, cultured in vitro, obtained before SARS-CoV-2 vaccination. This TCR was recovered from a human donor who had recovered from COVID-19. Recombination linked TRBV6-1 to TRBJ1-1, with TRBD1 matching 9 junction bases. In nucleotides, the sequence is TGTGCCAGCAGTCCCCCCGCCGGGACAGGGTTTAAAACTACTGAAGCTTTCTTT. It translates as CASSPPAGTGFKTTEAFF.